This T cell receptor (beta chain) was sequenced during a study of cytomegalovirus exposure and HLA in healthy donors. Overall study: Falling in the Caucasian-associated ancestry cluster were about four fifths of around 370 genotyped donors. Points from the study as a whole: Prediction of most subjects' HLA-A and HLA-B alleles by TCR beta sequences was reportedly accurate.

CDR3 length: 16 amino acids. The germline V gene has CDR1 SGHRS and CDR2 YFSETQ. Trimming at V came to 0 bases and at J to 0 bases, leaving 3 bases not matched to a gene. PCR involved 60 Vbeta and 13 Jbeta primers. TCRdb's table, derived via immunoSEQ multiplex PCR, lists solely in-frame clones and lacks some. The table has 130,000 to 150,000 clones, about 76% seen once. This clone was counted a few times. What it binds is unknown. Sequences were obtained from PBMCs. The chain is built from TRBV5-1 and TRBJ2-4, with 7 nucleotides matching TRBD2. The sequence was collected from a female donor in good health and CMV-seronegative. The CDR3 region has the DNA TGCGCCAGCAGCTTGGCTAGCGGTTTAGCCAAAAACATTCAGTACTTC. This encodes CASSLASGLAKNIQYF.